These 21 T cell receptor beta chains share one sample of origin, sequenced in a study of tumor and adjacent non-tumor tissue in lung cancer. This sample's RNA came from whole unsorted tissue. The library came from three nested PCR rounds adapted from ARM-PCR protocols. From the multiplex PCR reads, TCRdb called clonotypes with MiXCR, one entry per CDR3 protein. The sample carries roughly 120,000 distinct CDR3 sequences, roughly 80% recorded once. Sequencing used lung tumor tissue. These receptors were collected from a woman in her sixties or seventies with non-small cell lung cancer.

As to this clonotype: The junction does not match germline at one end; this may be a read error. The chain employs TRBV20-1 and TRBJ2-2; 7 nucleotides match TRBD1. CDR1 and CDR2 (germline): DFQATT, SNEGSKA (reference sequence). This CDR3 has 14 residues. DNA for the CDR3: TGCAGTGCTAGAGGGACAGGACACACCGGGGACCTGTTTTTT. It is translated as CSARGTGHTGDLFF.

Many counts were recorded for this clonotype. The rearrangement joins TRBV29-1 to TRBJ2-7, with D hard to call. CDR3 length: 12 amino acids. Looked up from germline, CDR1 is SQVTM and CDR2 is ANQGSEA. The V and J ends lost 7 bases and 2 bases respectively, with 12 bases between them. Written as DNA, the CDR3 is TGCAGCGCTGAGACTGATACCTACGAGCAGTACTTC. Translation: CSAETDTYEQYF.

Remarks on this clonotype: One junction end disagrees with the germline gene, perhaps due to a read error. This rearrangement joins TRBV12-3 or TRBV12-4 to TRBJ1-1; a weak D match, TRBD1 (5 bases). The CDR3 sequence is 13 residues long. CDR3 coding DNA: TGTGCCGGCAGAAGACAGCTAAACACTGTAGCTTTCTTT. Encoded protein: CAGRRQLNTVAFF.

This clonotype was observed a handful of times. The chain employs TRBV10-1 and TRBJ2-7, with 8 bases aligning to TRBD2. From germline, CDR1 is WNHNN and CDR2 SYGVQD (reference sequence). V dropped 4 bases and J dropped 2; count of bases not matched to a gene: 4. This CDR3 is built from 14 residues. CDR3 nucleotide sequence: TGCGCCAGCAGTGGGCGGGGGGACCCCTACGAGCAGTACTTC. It codes for CASSGRGDPYEQYF.

A note on this clonotype: Its ends do not fully match the called genes, so a read error is possible. This sequence joins TRBV10-3 and TRBJ1-1; D is unclear. The CDR3 length is 13 residues. Germline CDR1 and CDR2: ENHRY and SYGVKD. The CDR3 region is CGIKESVNTEAFF. The CDR3 DNA reads TGTGGCATCAAGGAGTCAGTGAACACTGAAGCTTTCTTT.

This clonotype was found many times. V is TRBV6-2 or TRBV6-3 and J is TRBJ1-1; D gene unclear. Trimming took off 6 bases at V and 5 bases at J, with 13 bases between the two ends. This CDR3 contains 13 residues. Germline loops: CDR1 MNHEY, CDR2 SVGEGT. This CDR3 is CASSFTTETEAFF. DNA of the CDR3: TGTGCCAGCAGCTTCACCACTGAAACTGAAGCTTTCTTT.

In regard to this clonotype: The junction departs from the called germline gene at one end, perhaps through a read error. This chain links TRBV11-1 with TRBJ1-1; D might be TRBD1 (5 bases). The length of the CDR3 is 13 residues. Germline lookup yields CDR1 SGHAT and CDR2 FQDESV (reference sequence). The CDR3 nucleotides are TGTATCAGCAGCCGGGACCGCAACAATGAAGCTTTCTTT. Its translation is CISSRDRNNEAFF. Combining the CDR3 with reference TRBV11-1 and TRBJ1-1 gives the whole variable domain EAEVAQSPRYKITEKSQAVAFWCDPISGHATLYWYRQILGQGPELLVQFQDESVVDDSQLPKDRFSAERLKGVDSTLKIQPAELGDSAMYLCISSRDRNNEAFFGQGTRLTVV.

As concerns this clonotype: One base away lies a much larger clone, so this may be a sequencing read error. The chain is built from TRBV4-2 and TRBJ2-5; possible D gene TRBD2, 5 bases. Germline V gene data show CDR1 as LGHNA and CDR2 as YNFKEQ. This CDR3 is 15 amino acids long. DNA for the CDR3: TGTGACAGCAGCCAAGATTCGGCGGCGGGTGGGTCCCAGTACTTC. Its translation is CDSSQDSAAGGSQYF.

The chain carries TRBV11-3 and TRBJ2-3; D unclear. The V gene lost 5 bases and the J gene lost 6 bases, with 12 bases spanning the gap. The CDR3 loop spans 13 amino acids. CDR1 SGHNT and CDR2 YENEEA come from the germline V gene. DNA for the CDR3: TGTGCCAGCAGCAAGAGCCAAGTTGATACGCAGTATTTT. Translating it yields CASSKSQVDTQYF.

About this clonotype: A read error is possible here, since a much larger clone lies one base away. The chain combines TRBV6-2 or TRBV6-3 with TRBJ1-5; TRBD1 agrees at 7 bases. The CDR3 sequence is 14 residues long. The germline gives CDR1 MNHEY, CDR2 SVGEGT. The CDR3 loop reads CASNVQGGSQLQHF. CDR3 coding DNA: TGTGCCAGCAACGTCCAGGGGGGTTCGCAGCTCCAGCATTTT.

A remark on this clonotype: Likely a read error: the CDR3 ends without its conserved phenylalanine or tryptophan. The rearrangement links TRBV10-3 to TRBJ2-7; possibly TRBD2 for D (6 bases). CDR3 length equals 12 residues. In germline, CDR1 is ENHRY, CDR2 SYGVKD. This CDR3 reads CTCKRGKYEQYL. Here the CDR3 DNA reads TGTACCTGTAAGCGCGGGAAATACGAGCAGTACCTC.

Details on this clonotype: This may be a read error: a much more frequent sequence differs by one nucleotide. CDR3 loop: CSVSWGGVNIEAFF. In nucleotides, the CDR3 is TGCAGCGTTTCCTGGGGGGGCGTGAACATTGAAGCTTTCTTT. The chain uses TRBV29-1 and TRBJ1-1, with TRBD1 as a possible D gene (6 bases). The CDR3 loop spans 14 amino acids. Germline CDR1 reads SQVTM; CDR2 reads ANQGSEA.

As regards this clonotype: One end of the junction does not line up with germline, which may come from a read error. The genes are TRBV4-3 and TRBJ2-1; tentative D call: TRBD2 (6 bases). This CDR3 has 16 amino acids. Germline assignment: CDR1 LGHNA and CDR2 YSLEER. The CDR3 nucleotides read TGCACCAGCAGCCAAGTCGCGAGCGAGGGGAGGAATGAGCAGTCCTTC. This encodes CTSSQVASEGRNEQSF.

As for this clonotype: Sequence at one end of the junction differs from germline and may be a read error. The chain joins TRBV29-1 to TRBJ2-1, with unresolved D. CDR1 is SQVTM and CDR2 is ANQGSEA in the germline V gene. The CDR3 length is 9 residues. CDR3 nucleotides: TGCAGCGTTACTAATGAGCAGTTCTTT. Amino acid sequence: CSVTNEQFF.

The sample holds many counts of this clonotype. The chain combines TRBV12-3 or TRBV12-4 with TRBJ1-1, with D maybe TRBD1 (5 bases). The CDR3 has 12 residues. V lost 6 bases and J lost 5, with 10 bases in between. The CDR3 DNA follows: TGTGCCAGCAGCTTGACAGAAACTGAAGCTTTCTTT. Residues: CASSLTETEAFF.

This clonotype was found a few times. The conserved phenylalanine or tryptophan is not found at the CDR3 terminus, so this likely reflects a read error. V and J are TRBV20-1 and TRBJ2-1; 7 bases agree with TRBD1. The germline gives CDR1 DFQATT, CDR2 SNEGSKA (reference sequence). The J segment lost 3 bases and the V segment lost 2 bases, leaving 7 bases of the junction unmatched. The CDR3 length is 15 residues. The CDR3 loop reads CSARPLTGLYNEQFL. DNA for the CDR3: TGCAGTGCTAGACCCTTGACAGGGCTCTACAATGAGCAGTTCTTA.

As for this clonotype: This could be a read error, since a much larger clone is one nucleotide away. The CDR3 DNA is TGTGCCAGCATGGATCAGAGATATGGCTACACCTTC. Amino acids: CASMDQRYGYTF. The rearrangement uses TRBV6-2 or TRBV6-3 and TRBJ1-2; D gene ambiguous. V was shortened by 7 bases and J by 5 bases, with 11 bases between the two germline ends. The CDR3 covers 12 residues. CDR1 MNHEY and CDR2 SVGEGT come from the germline V gene.

On this clonotype: A single base separates this from a much larger clone, so it may be a read error. V usage is TRBV5-6 and J usage is TRBJ2-7; D gene uncertain. From germline, CDR1 is SGHDT and CDR2 YYEEEE. The CDR3 sequence is 15 residues long. CDR3 coding DNA: TGTGTCAGCAGCTTGGAGTCAGGCGGTACCTACGAGCAGTACTTC. Protein product: CVSSLESGGTYEQYF.

Comment on this clonotype: One base away lies a much larger clone, so this may be a sequencing read error. The chain couples TRBV20-1 to TRBJ2-5; TRBD1 might be the D (5 bases). This CDR3 region has 13 residues. Germline V CDR1 and CDR2: DFQATT, SNEGSKA (reference sequence). The CDR3 DNA follows: TGCAGTGATAGAGATTCCAGGGTTGAGACCCAGTACTTC. Encoded protein: CSDRDSRVETQYF.

About this clonotype: A read error is possible here, since a much larger clone lies one base away. The rearrangement joins TRBV12-3 or TRBV12-4 to TRBJ2-1, with 9 positions matching TRBD2. V gave up 4 bases and J gave up 5 bases; unmatched junction bases: 6. This CDR3 has 15 amino acids. For the CDR3, the DNA is TGTGCCAGCAGTTCCGTGACTAGCGGAGACAATGAGCAGTTCTTC. Translated: CASSSVTSGDNEQFF.

The chain has TRBV28 and TRBJ1-5, with D possibly being TRBD1 (5 bases). From germline, CDR1 is MDHEN and CDR2 SYDVKM. The V end lost 7 bases, the J end lost 5 bases, and 15 bases lay between the germline ends. The CDR3 is made up of 14 amino acids. The CDR3 DNA sequence: TGTGCCAGCACCCCCGGGGGGGACTATCAGCCCCAGCATTTT. Translated: CASTPGGDYQPQHF.